The 5 T cell receptor beta chains below come from one sample, sequenced in a study of shared clonotypes between healthy human individuals. Measured with immunoSEQ multiplex PCR; TCRdb has only the in-frame clones, and not every one. There are about 2.5 million clones in the sample; 85% to 95% occur only once, and 0.37% lies in the top ten. The sequencing sample was made of naive CD4+ T cells from PBMCs. The subset here: CD45RA+ positively selected. The receptors originated from a man aged 18-30 years in good health. Some clones in this sample may be carry-over from other donors' samples.

This sequence joins TRBV18 and TRBJ2-7; no clear D. The germline gives CDR1 KGHSH, CDR2 LQKENI. V was trimmed by 2 bases and J by 0 bases, leaving 11 bases between them. The CDR3 totals 15 residues. DNA of the CDR3: TGTGCCAGCTCACCATTGTCTCCTAACTCCTACGAGCAGTACTTC. Protein sequence: CASSPLSPNSYEQYF.

CDR3 coding DNA: TGTGCCAGCAGCAGCTCTCCGACGGGCAGCACAGATACGCAGTATTTT. Amino acid sequence: CASSSSPTGSTDTQYF. The V and J genes are TRBV21-1 and TRBJ2-3. TRBV21-1 is reported as a pseudogene. The CDR3 is 16 amino acids.

The V call is TRBV5-1, the J call TRBJ2-7, with 9 bases identical to TRBD2. J gave up 0 bases and V 1 base, and 8 bases lay outside the gene matches. The germline V gene has CDR1 SGHRS and CDR2 YFSETQ. The CDR3 totals 17 residues. CDR3 DNA: TGCGCCAGCAGCTTGTACGGAACTAGCGGGCCCTCCTACGAGCAGTACTTC. Its protein is CASSLYGTSGPSYEQYF.

J is TRBJ2-3 and V is TRBV27; no firm D call. The CDR3 totals 17 residues. V lost 3 bases and J lost 2, with 18 bases in between. Germline V gene lookup returns CDR1 MNHEY and CDR2 SMNVEV (reference sequence). Written as DNA, the CDR3 is TGTGCCAGCAGTTTCCGAGGAATAGGGCGCTACACAGATACGCAGTATTTT. It is translated as CASSFRGIGRYTDTQYF.

The rearrangement uses TRBV4-2 and TRBJ2-5; D possibly uses TRBD1 or TRBD2 (5 bases each). The DNA end is more similar to TRBJ2-7, so the J call may be wrong. This CDR3 region has 18 residues. Germline-derived CDR1 and CDR2 are LGHNA and YNFKEQ. CDR3 amino acids: CASSQDFPTGAKAYEQYF. The CDR3 DNA follows: TGTGCCAGCAGCCAAGATTTCCCCACCGGGGCGAAAGCCTACGAGCAGTACTTC.